This T cell receptor (beta chain) was recorded in a study of response to subunit inactivated influenza vaccine (dated by TCRdb to the late 2010s). For context, the study as a whole: Deep quantitative profiling of the T cell receptor repertoire was used in the study to follow responses to a trivalent subunit inactivated influenza vaccine. The research as a whole found: The authors proposed that each seasonal influenza vaccination may bring in only a limited number of new T cells.

According to the germline V gene, CDR1 reads SGHRS and CDR2 reads YFSETQ. The junction shows trimming of 4 bases on V and 5 bases on J, plus 18 bases between the germline ends. The CDR3 runs 15 residues from the cysteine to the phenylalanine. Of the read, only the CDR3 DNA is kept; its 45 bases are in frame from base 1. This clonotype was picked up a small number of times. Its antigen specificity is not known. Base qualities are not provided; no much larger clone lies one nucleotide away. The receptor library was made with RT-PCR. Instrument on record: Illumina HiSeq 2500. TCRdb cleaned the public reads at Q25 with fastp, built clones with MiXCR and kept in-frame beta chains. Each entry is one CDR3 protein sequence, shown with its most common DNA and genes. This sample lists more than 600,000 distinct CDR3 sequences; roughly 18% were detected once. Jointly, the top ten make up roughly a tenth of the sample.

The receptor was derived from a man over 45 who received an inactivated influenza vaccine. Donor details come from another sample of the same person, matched by shared clones. Sequencing was performed on PBMCs from blood, taken more than 4 days after vaccination. Here the chain combines TRBV5-1 and TRBJ2-5, and TRBD1 may be the D gene, going by 5 matching bases. The CDR3 has the sequence CASSAGGAEHETQYF. The DNA sequence is given as TGCGCCAGCAGCGCCGGTGGGGCAGAACATGAGACCCAGTACTTC.